The next 20 T cell receptor beta chains were all read from a single sample in a study of chemoradiotherapy in HPV16-positive cancers. The assay was immunoSEQ multiplex PCR, and TCRdb's table has in-frame clones only and misses some. In the table there are 790 or so clones, about 66% of which are singletons. The specimen was tumor tissue, collected from a patient who underwent chemoradiotherapy. The receptors shown here come from a human donor with HPV-associated anogenital cancer.

This clone showed up just once. This chain uses TRBV5-1 with TRBJ2-5; 9 bases are a match to TRBD2. CDR3 length: 16 residues. CDR1 and CDR2 from the germline V gene are SGHRS and YFSETQ. Trimming at V came to 5 bases and at J to 3 bases, leaving 11 bases not matched to a gene. The CDR3 reads CASSYLLAGEKETQYF. For the CDR3, the DNA is TGCGCCAGCAGTTATCTATTAGCGGGAGAGAAAGAGACCCAGTACTTC.

The chain couples TRBV4-1 to TRBJ1-2; 12 bases agree with TRBD1. The ends lost 0 bases at V and 7 bases at J; junction bases unmatched: 9. The CDR3 runs to 17 residues. The V gene's germline CDR1 is MGHRA and CDR2 YSYEKL. The CDR3 here is CASSQDLGTGGASGYTF. DNA for the CDR3: TGCGCCAGCAGCCAAGATCTCGGGACAGGGGGCGCGTCTGGCTACACCTTC.

The chain couples TRBV2 to TRBJ2-7, with D perhaps matching TRBD1 (6 bases). The germline CDR1 and CDR2 sequences are SNHLY and FYNNEI. The CDR3 is made up of 13 amino acids. Trimming took 6 bases from V and 3 from J, leaving 12 bases between them. The CDR3: CASSDRDNYEQYF. DNA for the CDR3: TGTGCCAGCAGCGACCGGGACAACTACGAGCAGTACTTC.

This chain joins TRBV7-8 and TRBJ2-3; TRBD2 agrees at 12 bases. CDR3 length: 15 amino acids. Germline values: CDR1 SGHVS, CDR2 FQNEAQ. Losses at the gene ends were 3 bases for V and 6 bases for J; bases not matched to a gene: 4. The CDR3 nucleotides are TGTGCCAGCAGCTTGGAAACTAGCGGGGGGGATACGCAGTATTTT. It codes for CASSLETSGGDTQYF.

Only a few counts were recorded for this clone. The J gene is TRBJ2-3, the V gene TRBV13; D gene unclear. The CDR3 consists of 13 residues. Trimming pared 8 bases from V and 2 bases from J, leaving 11 bases between. Looked up from germline, CDR1 is PRHDT and CDR2 is FYEKMQ (reference sequence). DNA of the CDR3: TGTGCCAGCTCCACCTCGGCCACAGATACGCAGTATTTT. Translated, it gives CASSTSATDTQYF.

V gene TRBV28 combines with J gene TRBJ1-2; a weak D match, TRBD1 (5 bases). The germline V gene has CDR1 MDHEN and CDR2 SYDVKM. The CDR3 consists of 15 residues. Deletions cut 5 bases from V and 3 bases from J, with 16 bases between. Here the CDR3 DNA reads TGTGCCAGCAGTCACGGGGGGACGGTGGACTATGGCTACACCTTC. Translated, it gives CASSHGGTVDYGYTF.

This clone was picked up one time. The CDR3 DNA reads as TGTGCCATCAAGACAGATAACTATGGCTACACCTTC. Its translation is CAIKTDNYGYTF. The chain recombines TRBV10-3 with TRBJ1-2, with TRBD1 as a possible D gene (5 bases). V was pared by 7 bases and J by 1 base, with 7 bases between. CDR1 and CDR2 (germline): ENHRY, SYGVKD. This CDR3 has 12 amino acids.

A single count supports this clone. The chain has TRBV7-2 and TRBJ1-1; D is perhaps TRBD1 (5 bases). Deletions cut 3 bases from V and 1 base from J, with 9 bases between. Germline CDR1 SGHTA, CDR2 FQGNSA. This CDR3 is built from 14 residues. CDR3 sequence reads: CASSFGTRNTEAFF. DNA for the CDR3: TGTGCCAGCAGCTTCGGGACTCGGAACACTGAAGCTTTCTTT.

There are a few counts of this clone. Here the CDR3 DNA reads TGCGCCAGCAGCTATAAAGCGGGGGAGCAGTATTTT. It codes for CASSYKAGEQYF. The rearrangement joins TRBV5-1 to TRBJ2-3, with 8 nucleotides matching TRBD2. CDR1 is SGHRS and CDR2 is YFSETQ in the germline V gene. CDR3 length: 12 amino acids. V trimming: 3 bases; J trimming: 11 bases; junction bases outside the gene matches: 5.

The gene calls are TRBV5-4 and TRBJ1-5, with D maybe TRBD1 (6 bases). From germline, CDR1 is SGHNT and CDR2 YYREEE (reference sequence). V was cut by 2 bases and J by 7 bases, with 10 bases left in between. The CDR3 spans 13 residues. In DNA form, the CDR3 reads TGTGCCAGCAGCTTCGACGGACAGCAGCCCCAGCATTTT. This sequence encodes CASSFDGQQPQHF.

The V gene is TRBV7-9, the J gene TRBJ2-3; unclear D gene. The germline gives CDR1 SEHNR, CDR2 FQNEAQ (reference sequence). The V end lost 5 bases, the J end lost 6 bases, and 18 bases lay between the germline ends. The length of the CDR3 is 15 residues. CDR3 amino acids: CASSDPGPLSDTQYF. DNA for the CDR3: TGTGCCAGCAGCGACCCGGGCCCCCTCTCGGATACGCAGTATTTT.

In DNA, the CDR3 is TGTGCCATCAGTGAGACGACAGGGACGAACACTGAAGCTTTCTTT. Residues: CAISETTGTNTEAFF. This sequence joins TRBV10-3 and TRBJ1-1; 7 nucleotides match TRBD1. The CDR3 sequence is 15 residues long. Looked up from germline, CDR1 is ENHRY and CDR2 is SYGVKD. V was clipped by 2 bases and J by 1 base; unmatched bases: 4.

The chain has TRBV9 and TRBJ2-1; 8 nucleotides match TRBD2. J was trimmed by 6 bases and V by 3 bases; bases with no gene match: 14. The length of the CDR3 is 17 residues. Per germline, CDR1 SGDLS and CDR2 YYNGEE. CDR3 sequence: CASSAPTGTRGGNEQFF. The CDR3 nucleotides are TGTGCCAGCAGCGCCCCCACGGGGACTAGAGGAGGCAATGAGCAGTTCTTC.

The rearrangement links TRBV14 to TRBJ1-5, with a possible D match to TRBD1 (5 bases). The CDR3 contains 18 residues. The germline gives CDR1 SGHDN, CDR2 FVKESK. The germline V and J ends were trimmed by 0 bases and 0 bases, with 15 bases remaining between them. The CDR3 region is CASSQEGGDEYSNQPQHF. The CDR3 region has the DNA TGTGCCAGCAGCCAAGAAGGAGGGGACGAGTATAGCAATCAGCCCCAGCATTTT.

This chain uses TRBV28 with TRBJ1-4; D perhaps matches TRBD1 (5 bases). The CDR3 covers 13 residues. Germline CDR1 is MDHEN and CDR2 is SYDVKM. Trimming removed 5 bases from V and 10 bases from J, with 14 bases in between. The CDR3 here is CASSPKGFGKLFF. The CDR3 DNA sequence: TGTGCCAGCAGTCCCAAGGGGTTCGGAAAACTGTTTTTT.

V is TRBV28 and J is TRBJ2-7; D is possibly TRBD1 (6 bases). Germline loops: CDR1 MDHEN, CDR2 SYDVKM. The CDR3 consists of 15 residues. V shed 3 bases and J shed 0 bases, with 12 bases lying between them. The CDR3 DNA reads TGTGCCAGCAGTTTCAGCCCCAGGGGCTCCTACGAGCAGTACTTC. Its translation is CASSFSPRGSYEQYF.

The V call is TRBV27, the J call TRBJ1-6, with TRBD1 matching 7 bases. The V gene's germline CDR1 is MNHEY and CDR2 SMNVEV (reference sequence). V gave up 6 bases and J gave up 8 bases; unmatched junction bases: 10. This CDR3 is built from 15 residues. This CDR3 reads CASSPISGGDSPLHF. In nucleotides, the CDR3 is TGTGCCAGCAGCCCCATTTCAGGGGGGGATTCACCCCTCCACTTT.

The genes are TRBV23-1 and TRBJ1-2; D not resolved. TRBV23-1 is an ORF; its function is uncertain. The V and J ends lost 11 bases and 7 bases respectively, with 23 bases between them. The CDR3 runs 14 residues. The CDR3 bases are TGCGCCGGACGTCGGACCTCGCCTAGTCCTGGCTACACCTTC. Residues: CAGRRTSPSPGYTF.

The chain uses TRBV2 and TRBJ2-2, with a weak D call TRBD2 (6 bases). The CDR3 spans 15 residues. Looked up from germline, CDR1 is SNHLY and CDR2 is FYNNEI. V was cut by 6 bases and J by 4 bases, with 15 bases left in between. CDR3 coding DNA: TGTGCCAGCAGAGCCGTGGGACTCGTCACCGGGGAGCTGTTTTTT. Translation: CASRAVGLVTGELFF.

This chain uses TRBV6-5 with TRBJ2-7, with D uncertain. Germline V gene data show CDR1 as MNHEY and CDR2 as SVGAGI. CDR3 length: 14 residues. Trimming stripped 4 bases from V and 4 bases from J, with 14 bases between. The DNA for the CDR3 is TGTGCCAGCAGTTCGGGTAGAAGGTTGTACGAGCAGTACTTC. It codes for CASSSGRRLYEQYF.